This T cell receptor beta chain is drawn from a study of CD8 T cells in Susac syndrome. Reverse transcription of roughly 0.45 to 1 ug RNA was performed with random hexamers. Amplification of TCR beta CDR3 across 54 Vbeta and 13 Jbeta was performed with immunoSEQ multiplex PCR. TCRdb re-called the immunoSEQ multiplex PCR reads through MiXCR, storing one row per CDR3 protein. The sample has about 130,000 distinct CDR3 sequences, 90% to 95% seen once; the top ten hold 0.07% to 0.09%. The CDR3 loop spans 12 amino acids. The V and J ends lost 4 bases and 2 bases respectively, with 7 bases between them. Germline-derived CDR1 and CDR2 are SGHRS and YFSETQ. Both CD4+ and CD8+ T cells were negatively isolated, and TEMRA cells underwent FACS enrichment. General study findings and limits: The study's TCR sequencing and HLA analysis covered a relatively small number of individuals, and the study acknowledged this.

Regarding this clonotype: The antigen is undetermined.

Sequencing was carried out using CD4+ T cells from PBMCs. The chain carries TRBV5-1 and TRBJ2-7; no firm D call. The sequence came from a human donor in good health. The CDR3: CASSLHPYEQYF. In DNA, the CDR3 is TGCGCCAGCAGCCTCCACCCCTACGAGCAGTACTTC.